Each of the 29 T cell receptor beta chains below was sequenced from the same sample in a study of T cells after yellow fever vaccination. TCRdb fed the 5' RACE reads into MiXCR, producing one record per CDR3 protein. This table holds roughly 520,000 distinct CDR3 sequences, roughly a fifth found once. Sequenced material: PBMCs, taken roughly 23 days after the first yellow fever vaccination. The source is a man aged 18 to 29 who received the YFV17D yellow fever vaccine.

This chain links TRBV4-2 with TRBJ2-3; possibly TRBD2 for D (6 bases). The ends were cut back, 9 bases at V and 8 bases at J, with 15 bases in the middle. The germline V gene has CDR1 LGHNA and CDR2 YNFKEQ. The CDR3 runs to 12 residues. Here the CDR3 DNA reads TGTGCCAGTTTAGGCCCGGAGGGTACGCAGTATTTT. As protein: CASLGPEGTQYF.

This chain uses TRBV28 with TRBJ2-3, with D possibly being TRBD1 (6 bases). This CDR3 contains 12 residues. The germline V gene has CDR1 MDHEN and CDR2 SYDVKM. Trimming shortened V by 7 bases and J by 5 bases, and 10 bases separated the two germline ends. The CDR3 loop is CASMRGGDTQYF. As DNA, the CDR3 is TGTGCCAGCATGAGAGGGGGAGATACGCAGTATTTT.

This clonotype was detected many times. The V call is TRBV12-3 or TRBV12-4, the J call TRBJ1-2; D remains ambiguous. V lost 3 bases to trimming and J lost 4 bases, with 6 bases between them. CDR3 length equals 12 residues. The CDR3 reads CASSLNSYGYTF. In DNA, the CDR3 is TGTGCCAGCAGTTTGAACAGCTATGGCTACACCTTC.

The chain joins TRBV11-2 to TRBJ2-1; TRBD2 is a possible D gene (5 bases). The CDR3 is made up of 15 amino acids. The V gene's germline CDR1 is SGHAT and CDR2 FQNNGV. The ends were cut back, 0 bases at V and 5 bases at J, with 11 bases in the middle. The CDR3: CASSLEAGGHNEQFF. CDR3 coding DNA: TGTGCCAGCAGCTTAGAGGCCGGCGGGCACAATGAGCAGTTCTTC.

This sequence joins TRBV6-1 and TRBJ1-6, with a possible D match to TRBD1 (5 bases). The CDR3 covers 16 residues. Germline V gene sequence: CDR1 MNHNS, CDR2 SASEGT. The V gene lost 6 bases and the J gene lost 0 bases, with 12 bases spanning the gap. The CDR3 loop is CASSPKGNSYNSPLHF. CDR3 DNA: TGTGCCAGCAGCCCAAAGGGGAACTCCTATAATTCACCCCTCCACTTT.

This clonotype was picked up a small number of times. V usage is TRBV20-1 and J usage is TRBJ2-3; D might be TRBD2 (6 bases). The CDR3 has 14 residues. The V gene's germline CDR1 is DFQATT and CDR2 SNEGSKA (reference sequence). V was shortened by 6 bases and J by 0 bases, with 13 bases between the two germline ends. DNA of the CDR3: TGCAGTGCAACGGGACTTTTGAGCACAGATACGCAGTATTTT. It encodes CSATGLLSTDTQYF.

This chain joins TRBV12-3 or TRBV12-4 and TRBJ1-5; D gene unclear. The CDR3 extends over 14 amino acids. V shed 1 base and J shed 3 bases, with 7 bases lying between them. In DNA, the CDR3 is TGTGCCAGCAGTTTAGGGCAGTTCAATCAGCCCCAGCATTTT. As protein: CASSLGQFNQPQHF.

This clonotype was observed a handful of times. The CDR3 coding sequence is TGCAGTGCGCCCGCGGGGACCCACCAAGAGACCCAGTACTTC. This translates into CSAPAGTHQETQYF. The chain uses TRBV20-1 and TRBJ2-5; a weak D match, TRBD2 (6 bases). The V and J ends lost 6 bases and 0 bases respectively, with 14 bases between them. The CDR3 has 14 residues. Germline V CDR1 and CDR2: DFQATT, SNEGSKA (reference sequence).

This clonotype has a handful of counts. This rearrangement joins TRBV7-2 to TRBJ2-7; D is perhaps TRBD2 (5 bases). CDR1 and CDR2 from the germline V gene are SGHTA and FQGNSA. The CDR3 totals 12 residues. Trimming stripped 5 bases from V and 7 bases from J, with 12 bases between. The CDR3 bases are TGTGCCAGCAGCCCCCGACCGGGGGAGCAGTACGTC. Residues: CASSPRPGEQYV.

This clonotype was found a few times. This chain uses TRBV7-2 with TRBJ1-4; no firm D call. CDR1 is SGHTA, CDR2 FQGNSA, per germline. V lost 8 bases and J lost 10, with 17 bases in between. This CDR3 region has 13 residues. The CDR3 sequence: CASGAARSGKLFF. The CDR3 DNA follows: TGTGCCAGCGGAGCAGCCCGTTCCGGAAAACTGTTTTTT.

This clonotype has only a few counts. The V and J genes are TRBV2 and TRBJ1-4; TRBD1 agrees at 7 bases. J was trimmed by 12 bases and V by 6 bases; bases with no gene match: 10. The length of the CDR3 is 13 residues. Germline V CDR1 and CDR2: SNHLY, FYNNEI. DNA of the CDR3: TGTGCCAGCAGACCTACGGACAGGCCAGAACTGTTTTTT. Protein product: CASRPTDRPELFF.

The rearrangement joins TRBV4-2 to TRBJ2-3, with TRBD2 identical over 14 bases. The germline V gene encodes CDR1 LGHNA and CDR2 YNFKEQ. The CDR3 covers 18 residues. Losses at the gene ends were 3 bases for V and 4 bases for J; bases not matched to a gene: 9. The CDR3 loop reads CASSQERLAGGQADTQYF. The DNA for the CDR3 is TGTGCCAGCAGCCAGGAAAGACTAGCGGGGGGGCAAGCAGATACGCAGTATTTT.

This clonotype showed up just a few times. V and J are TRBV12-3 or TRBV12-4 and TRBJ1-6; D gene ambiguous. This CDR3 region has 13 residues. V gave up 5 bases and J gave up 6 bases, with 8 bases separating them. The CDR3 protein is CASSRAANSPLHF. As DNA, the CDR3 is TGTGCCAGCAGTCGGGCCGCTAATTCACCCCTCCACTTT.

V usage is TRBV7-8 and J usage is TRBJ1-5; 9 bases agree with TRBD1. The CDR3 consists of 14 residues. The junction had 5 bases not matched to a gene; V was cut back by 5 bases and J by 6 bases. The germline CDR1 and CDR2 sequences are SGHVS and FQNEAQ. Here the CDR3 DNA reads TGTGCCAGCAGCCCGACAGGGGGGGTTCAGCCCCAGCATTTT. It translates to CASSPTGGVQPQHF.

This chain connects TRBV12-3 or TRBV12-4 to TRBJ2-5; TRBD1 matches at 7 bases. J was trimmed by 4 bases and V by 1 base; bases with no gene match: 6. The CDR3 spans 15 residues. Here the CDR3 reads CASSLGGTEGETQYF. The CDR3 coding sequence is TGTGCCAGCAGTTTAGGAGGGACAGAAGGAGAGACCCAGTACTTC.

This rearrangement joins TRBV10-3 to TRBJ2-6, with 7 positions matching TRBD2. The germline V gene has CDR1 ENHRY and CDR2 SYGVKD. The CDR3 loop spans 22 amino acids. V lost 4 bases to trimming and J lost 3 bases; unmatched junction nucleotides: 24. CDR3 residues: CAISVGLLAAGPEVGGANVLTF. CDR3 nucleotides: TGTGCCATCAGTGTGGGTCTGCTAGCGGCAGGGCCGGAGGTCGGTGGGGCCAACGTCCTGACTTTC.

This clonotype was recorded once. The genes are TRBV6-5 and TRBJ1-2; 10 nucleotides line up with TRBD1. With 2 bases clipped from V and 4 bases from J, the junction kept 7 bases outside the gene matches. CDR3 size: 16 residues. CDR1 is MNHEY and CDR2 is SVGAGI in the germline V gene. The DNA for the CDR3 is TGTGCCAGCAGTTACGCGACAGGGGGCGAAGGCTATGGCTACACCTTC. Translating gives CASSYATGGEGYGYTF.

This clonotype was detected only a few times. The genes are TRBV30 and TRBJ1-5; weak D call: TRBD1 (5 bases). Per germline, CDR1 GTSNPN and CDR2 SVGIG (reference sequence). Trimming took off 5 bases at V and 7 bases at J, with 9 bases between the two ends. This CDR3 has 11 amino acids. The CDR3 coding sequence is TGTGCCTGGGGACAACCCCAGCCCCAGCATTTT. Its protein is CAWGQPQPQHF.

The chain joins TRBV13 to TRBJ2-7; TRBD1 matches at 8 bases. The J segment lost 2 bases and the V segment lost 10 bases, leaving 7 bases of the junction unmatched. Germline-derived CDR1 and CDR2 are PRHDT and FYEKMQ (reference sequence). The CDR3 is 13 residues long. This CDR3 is CATGTGATYEQYV. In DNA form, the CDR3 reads TGTGCCACCGGGACAGGCGCTACCTACGAGCAGTACGTC.

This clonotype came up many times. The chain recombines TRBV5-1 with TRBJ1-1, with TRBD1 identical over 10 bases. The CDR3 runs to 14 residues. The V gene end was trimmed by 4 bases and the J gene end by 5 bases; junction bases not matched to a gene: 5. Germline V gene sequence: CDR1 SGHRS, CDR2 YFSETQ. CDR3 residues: CASSIGTGETEAFF. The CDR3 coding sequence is TGCGCCAGCAGCATTGGGACAGGGGAAACTGAAGCTTTCTTT.

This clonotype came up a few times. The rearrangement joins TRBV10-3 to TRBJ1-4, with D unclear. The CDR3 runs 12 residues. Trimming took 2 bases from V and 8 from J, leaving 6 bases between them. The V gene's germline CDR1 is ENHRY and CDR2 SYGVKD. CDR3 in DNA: TGTGCCATCAGTGAGATTTCGGAAAAACTGTTTTTT. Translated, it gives CAISEISEKLFF.

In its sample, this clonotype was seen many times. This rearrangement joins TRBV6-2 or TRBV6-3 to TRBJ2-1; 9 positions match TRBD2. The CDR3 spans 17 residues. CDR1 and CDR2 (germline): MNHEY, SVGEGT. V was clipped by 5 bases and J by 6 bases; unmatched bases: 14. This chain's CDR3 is CASSNPRGGRRSNEQFF. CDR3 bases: TGTGCCAGCAGTAACCCGCGGGGGGGCCGGCGGAGCAATGAGCAGTTCTTC.

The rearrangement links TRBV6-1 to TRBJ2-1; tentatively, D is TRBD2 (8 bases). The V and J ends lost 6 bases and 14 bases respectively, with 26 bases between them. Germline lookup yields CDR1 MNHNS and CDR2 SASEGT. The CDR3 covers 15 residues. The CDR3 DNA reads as TGTGCCAGCAGCCCCGGGGGGACAGTAGCGGGGAGAGAGTTCTTC. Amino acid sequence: CASSPGGTVAGREFF.

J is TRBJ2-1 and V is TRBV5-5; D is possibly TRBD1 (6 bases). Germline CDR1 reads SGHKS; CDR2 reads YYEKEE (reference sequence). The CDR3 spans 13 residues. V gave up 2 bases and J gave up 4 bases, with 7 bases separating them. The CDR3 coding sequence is TGTGCCAGCAGCTTTCAGGGGTACAATGAGCAGTTCTTC. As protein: CASSFQGYNEQFF.

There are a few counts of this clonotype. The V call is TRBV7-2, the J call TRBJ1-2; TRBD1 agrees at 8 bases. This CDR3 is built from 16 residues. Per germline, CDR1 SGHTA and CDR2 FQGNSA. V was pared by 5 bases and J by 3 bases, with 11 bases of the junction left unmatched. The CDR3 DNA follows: TGTGCCAGCAGCAGCAGGGGGCTCTCATTAGACTATGGCTACACCTTC. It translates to CASSSRGLSLDYGYTF.

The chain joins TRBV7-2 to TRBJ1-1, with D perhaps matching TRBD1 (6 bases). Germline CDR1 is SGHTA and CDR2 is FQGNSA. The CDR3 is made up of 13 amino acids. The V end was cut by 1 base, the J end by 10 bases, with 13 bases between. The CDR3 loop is CASSLEQGVGAFF. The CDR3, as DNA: TGTGCCAGCAGCTTAGAACAGGGCGTTGGAGCTTTCTTT.

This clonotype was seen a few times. The CDR3 nucleotides are TGCGCCAGCAGCCTTAAACAGGGGGCAGCTGAAGCTTTCTTT. Translating gives CASSLKQGAAEAFF. The chain is built from TRBV5-1 and TRBJ1-1, with TRBD1 matching over 9 bases. The CDR3 is made up of 14 amino acids. Germline V gives CDR1 SGHRS, CDR2 YFSETQ. Trimming took 4 bases from V and 6 from J; bases not matched to a gene: 7.

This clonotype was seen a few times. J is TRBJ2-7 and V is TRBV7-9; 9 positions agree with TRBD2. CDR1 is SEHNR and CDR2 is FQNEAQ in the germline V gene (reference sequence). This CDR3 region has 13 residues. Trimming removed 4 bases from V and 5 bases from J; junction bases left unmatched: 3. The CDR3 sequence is CASSSSGANEQYF. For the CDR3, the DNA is TGTGCCAGCAGCTCTAGCGGGGCCAACGAGCAGTACTTC. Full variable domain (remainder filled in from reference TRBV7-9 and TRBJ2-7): DTGVSQNPRHKITKRGQNVTFRCDPISEHNRLYWYRQTLGQGPEFLTYFQNEAQLEKSRLLSDRFSAERPKGSFSTLEIQRTEQGDSAMYLCASSSSGANEQYFGPGTRLTVT.

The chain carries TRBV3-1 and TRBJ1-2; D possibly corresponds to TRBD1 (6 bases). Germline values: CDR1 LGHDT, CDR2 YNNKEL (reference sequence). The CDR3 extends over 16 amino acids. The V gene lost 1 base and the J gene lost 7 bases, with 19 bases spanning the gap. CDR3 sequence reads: CASSQVVAQGRFGYTF. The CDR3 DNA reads TGTGCCAGCAGCCAAGTGGTGGCGCAGGGGAGGTTTGGCTACACCTTC.